This T cell receptor beta chain was captured in a study of T cell responses to AZD1222 COVID-19 vaccine. A single count supports this clone. Its target is unknown. General study findings and limits: The donors showed a predominance of white British ancestry and of females, with possible underestimation of clonal diversity. Seropositive at baseline were only a handful of AZD1222 recipients. Two AZD1222 doses significantly raised spike-specific TCR breadth and depth over controls.

The table came from immunoSEQ multiplex PCR; TCRdb's copy has only in-frame clones and leaves some out. The sample has roughly 140,000 clones, roughly 90% seen once. The source material was peripheral blood, sampled on day 0 of AZD1222 vaccination. The source of this sequence is an adult in good health.

CDR3: CAWTPVGVTEAFF. CDR3 in DNA: TGTGCCTGGACCCCTGTGGGGGTAACTGAAGCTTTCTTT. The V gene is TRBV30, the J gene TRBJ1-1; the D gene is possibly TRBD1 (5 bases). The CDR3 totals 13 residues. Germline V gene lookup returns CDR1 GTSNPN and CDR2 SVGIG (reference sequence). The V end lost 4 bases, the J end lost 5 bases, and 14 bases lay between the germline ends. Drawing the rest from reference TRBV30 and TRBJ1-1, the complete variable domain is SQTIHQWPATLVQPVGSPLSLECTVEGTSNPNLYWYRQAAGRGLQLLFYSVGIGQISSEVPQNLSASRPQDRQFILSSKKLLLSDSGFYLCAWTPVGVTEAFFGQGTRLTVV.